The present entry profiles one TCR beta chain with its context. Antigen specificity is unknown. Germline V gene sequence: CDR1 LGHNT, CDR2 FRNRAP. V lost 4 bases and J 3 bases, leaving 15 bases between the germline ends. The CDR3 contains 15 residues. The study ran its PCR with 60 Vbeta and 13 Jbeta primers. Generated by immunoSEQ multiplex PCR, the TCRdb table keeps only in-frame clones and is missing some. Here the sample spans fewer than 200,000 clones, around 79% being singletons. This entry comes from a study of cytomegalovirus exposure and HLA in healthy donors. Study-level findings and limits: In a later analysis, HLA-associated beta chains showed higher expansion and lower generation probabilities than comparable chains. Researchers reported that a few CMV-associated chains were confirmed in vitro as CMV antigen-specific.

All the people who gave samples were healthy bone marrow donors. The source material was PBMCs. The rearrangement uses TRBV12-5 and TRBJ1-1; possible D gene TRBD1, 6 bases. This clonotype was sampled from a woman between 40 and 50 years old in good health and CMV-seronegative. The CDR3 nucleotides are TGTGCTAGTGGTTGGGGGGGGCATGTGGACACTGAAGCTTTCTTT. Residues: CASGWGGHVDTEAFF.